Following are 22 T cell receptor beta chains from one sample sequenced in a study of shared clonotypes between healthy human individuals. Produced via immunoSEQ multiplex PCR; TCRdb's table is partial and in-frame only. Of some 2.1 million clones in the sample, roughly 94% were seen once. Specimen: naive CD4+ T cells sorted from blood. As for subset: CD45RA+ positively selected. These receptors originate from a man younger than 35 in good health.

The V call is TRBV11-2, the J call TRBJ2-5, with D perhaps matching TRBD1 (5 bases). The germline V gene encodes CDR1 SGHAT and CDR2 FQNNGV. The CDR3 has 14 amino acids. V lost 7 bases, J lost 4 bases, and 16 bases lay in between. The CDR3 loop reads CASNQGQGVETQYF. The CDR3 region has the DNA TGTGCCAGCAACCAAGGACAAGGGGTAGAGACCCAGTACTTC.

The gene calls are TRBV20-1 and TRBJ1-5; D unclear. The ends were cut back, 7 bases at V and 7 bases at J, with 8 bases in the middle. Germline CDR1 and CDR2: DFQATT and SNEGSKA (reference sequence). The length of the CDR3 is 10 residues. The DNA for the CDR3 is TGCAGTGATGCGAGGCAGCCCCAGCATTTT. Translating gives CSDARQPQHF.

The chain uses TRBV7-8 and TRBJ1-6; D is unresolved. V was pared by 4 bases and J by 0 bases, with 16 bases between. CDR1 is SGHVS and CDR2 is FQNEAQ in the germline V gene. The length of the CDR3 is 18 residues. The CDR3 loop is CASSSNPLQSSYNSPLHF. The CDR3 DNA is TGTGCCAGCAGCTCCAACCCCCTACAGAGCTCCTATAATTCACCCCTCCACTTT.

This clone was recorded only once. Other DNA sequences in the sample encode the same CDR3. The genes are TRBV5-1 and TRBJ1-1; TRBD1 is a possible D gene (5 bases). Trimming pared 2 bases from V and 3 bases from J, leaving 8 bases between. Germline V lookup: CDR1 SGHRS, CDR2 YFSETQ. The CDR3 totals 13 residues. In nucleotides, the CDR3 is TGCGCCAGCAGCTTAGCGGGGGACACTGAAGCTTTCTTT. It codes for CASSLAGDTEAFF.

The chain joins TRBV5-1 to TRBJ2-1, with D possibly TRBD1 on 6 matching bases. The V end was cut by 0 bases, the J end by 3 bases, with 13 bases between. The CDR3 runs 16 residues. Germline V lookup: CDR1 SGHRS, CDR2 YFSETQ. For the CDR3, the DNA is TGCGCCAGCAGCTTGGTAGGTCAGGGGAACTACAATGAGCAGTTCTTC. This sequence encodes CASSLVGQGNYNEQFF.

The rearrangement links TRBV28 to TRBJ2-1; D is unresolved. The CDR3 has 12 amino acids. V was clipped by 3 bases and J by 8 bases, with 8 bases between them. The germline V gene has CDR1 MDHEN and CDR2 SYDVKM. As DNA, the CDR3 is TGTGCCAGCAGTTTCAGATGGGATGAGCAGTTCTTC. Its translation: CASSFRWDEQFF.

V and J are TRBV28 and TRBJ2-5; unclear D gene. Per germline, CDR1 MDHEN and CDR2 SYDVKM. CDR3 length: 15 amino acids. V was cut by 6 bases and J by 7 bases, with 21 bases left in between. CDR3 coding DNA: TGTGCCAGCAGCCGCCCCCTAGACGGAGTAGGGACCCAGTACTTC. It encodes CASSRPLDGVGTQYF.

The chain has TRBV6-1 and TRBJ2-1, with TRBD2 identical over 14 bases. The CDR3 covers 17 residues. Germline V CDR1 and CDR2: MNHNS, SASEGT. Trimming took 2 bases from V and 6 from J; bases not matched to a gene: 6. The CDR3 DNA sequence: TGTGCCAGCAGTGAACGCCCCGGACTAGCGGGAGGCAATGAGCAGTTCTTC. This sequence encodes CASSERPGLAGGNEQFF.

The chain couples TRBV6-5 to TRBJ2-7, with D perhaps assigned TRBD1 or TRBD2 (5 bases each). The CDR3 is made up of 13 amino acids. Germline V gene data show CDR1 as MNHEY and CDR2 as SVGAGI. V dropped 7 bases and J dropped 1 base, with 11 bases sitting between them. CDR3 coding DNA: TGTGCCAGCACCTCTGGGGGATCCTACGAGCAGTACTTC. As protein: CASTSGGSYEQYF.

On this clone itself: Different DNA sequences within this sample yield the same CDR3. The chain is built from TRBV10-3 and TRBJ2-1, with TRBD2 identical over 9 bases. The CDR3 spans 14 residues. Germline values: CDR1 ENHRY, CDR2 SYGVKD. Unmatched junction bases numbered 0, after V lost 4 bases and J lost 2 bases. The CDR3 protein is CAISGTSAYNEQFF. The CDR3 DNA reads TGTGCCATCAGTGGGACTAGCGCCTACAATGAGCAGTTCTTC.

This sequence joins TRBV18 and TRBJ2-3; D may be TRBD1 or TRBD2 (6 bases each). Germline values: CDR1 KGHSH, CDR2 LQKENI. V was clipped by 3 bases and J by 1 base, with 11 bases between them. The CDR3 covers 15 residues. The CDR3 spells CASSPWGAGTDTQYF. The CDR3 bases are TGTGCCAGCTCACCCTGGGGGGCTGGCACAGATACGCAGTATTTT.

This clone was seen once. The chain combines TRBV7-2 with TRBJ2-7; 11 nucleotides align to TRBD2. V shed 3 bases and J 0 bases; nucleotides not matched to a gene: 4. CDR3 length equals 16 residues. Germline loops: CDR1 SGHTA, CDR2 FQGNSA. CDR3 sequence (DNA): TGTGCCAGCAGCTTGACTAGCGGGATCACCTCCTACGAGCAGTACTTC. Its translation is CASSLTSGITSYEQYF.

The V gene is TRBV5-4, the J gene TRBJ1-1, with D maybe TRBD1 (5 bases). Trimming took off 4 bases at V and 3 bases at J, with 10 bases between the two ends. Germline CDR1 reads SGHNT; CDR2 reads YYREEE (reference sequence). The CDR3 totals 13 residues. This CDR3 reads CASSRGLDTEAFF. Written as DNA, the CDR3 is TGTGCCAGCAGCAGGGGTTTGGACACTGAAGCTTTCTTT.

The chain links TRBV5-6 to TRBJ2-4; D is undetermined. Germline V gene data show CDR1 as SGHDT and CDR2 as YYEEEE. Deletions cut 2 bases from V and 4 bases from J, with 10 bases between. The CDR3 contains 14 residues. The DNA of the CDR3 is TGTGCCAGCAGCTTAGGGCCTGATAAAAACATTCAGTACTTC. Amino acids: CASSLGPDKNIQYF.

This CDR3 reads CASSVGVLGELFF. As DNA, the CDR3 is TGTGCCAGCAGCGTAGGAGTACTCGGGGAGCTGTTTTTT. V and J are TRBV9 and TRBJ2-2; D unclear. Germline values: CDR1 SGDLS, CDR2 YYNGEE. The CDR3 spans 13 residues. Trimming stripped 0 bases from V and 7 bases from J, with 7 bases between.

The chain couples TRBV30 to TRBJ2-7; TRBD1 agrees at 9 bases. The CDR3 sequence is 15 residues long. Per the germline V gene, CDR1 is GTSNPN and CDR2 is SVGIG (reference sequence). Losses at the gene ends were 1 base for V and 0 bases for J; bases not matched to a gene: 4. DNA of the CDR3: TGTGCCTGGAGTGGCGGGACAGGGAGCTCCTACGAGCAGTACTTC. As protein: CAWSGGTGSSYEQYF.

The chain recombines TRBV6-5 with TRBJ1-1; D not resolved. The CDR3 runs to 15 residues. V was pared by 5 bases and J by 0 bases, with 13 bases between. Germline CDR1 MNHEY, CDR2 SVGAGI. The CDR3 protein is CASSRASSMNTEAFF. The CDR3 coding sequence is TGTGCCAGCAGTCGGGCAAGCAGCATGAACACTGAAGCTTTCTTT.

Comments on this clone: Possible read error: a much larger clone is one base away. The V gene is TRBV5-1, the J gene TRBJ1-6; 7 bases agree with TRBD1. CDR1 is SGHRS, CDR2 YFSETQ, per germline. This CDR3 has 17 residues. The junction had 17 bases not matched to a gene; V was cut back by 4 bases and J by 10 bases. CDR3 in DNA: TGCGCCAGCAGCCCGACAGGGTCGAGTTCACCGGGATCACCCCTCCACTTT. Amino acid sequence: CASSPTGSSSPGSPLHF.

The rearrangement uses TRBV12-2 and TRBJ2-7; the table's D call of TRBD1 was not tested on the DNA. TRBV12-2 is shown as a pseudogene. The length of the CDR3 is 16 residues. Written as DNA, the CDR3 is TGTGCAAGTCGCCTAAAGGGACAGGCTCCCCTTTACGAGCAGTACTTC. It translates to CASRLKGQAPLYEQYF.

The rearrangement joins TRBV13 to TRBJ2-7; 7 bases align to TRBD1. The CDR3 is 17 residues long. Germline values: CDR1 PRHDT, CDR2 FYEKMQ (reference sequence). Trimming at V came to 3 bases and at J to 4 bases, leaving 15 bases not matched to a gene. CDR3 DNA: TGTGCCAGCAGCTTCACCAAAAGCACAGGGGCTTCTTACGAGCAGTACTTC. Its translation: CASSFTKSTGASYEQYF.

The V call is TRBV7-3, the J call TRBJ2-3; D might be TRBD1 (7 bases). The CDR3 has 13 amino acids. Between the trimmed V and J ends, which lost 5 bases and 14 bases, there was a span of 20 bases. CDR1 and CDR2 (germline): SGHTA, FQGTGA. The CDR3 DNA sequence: TGTGCCAGCAGCGAGGCGACAGGGAGGCAGCGGTATTTT. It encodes CASSEATGRQRYF. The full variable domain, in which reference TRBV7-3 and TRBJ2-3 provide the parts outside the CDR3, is GAGVSQTPSNKVTEKGKYVELRCDPISGHTALYWYRQSLGQGPEFLIYFQGTGAADDSGLPNDRFFAVRPEGSVSTLKIQRTERGDSAVYLCASSEATGRQRYFGPGTRLTVL.

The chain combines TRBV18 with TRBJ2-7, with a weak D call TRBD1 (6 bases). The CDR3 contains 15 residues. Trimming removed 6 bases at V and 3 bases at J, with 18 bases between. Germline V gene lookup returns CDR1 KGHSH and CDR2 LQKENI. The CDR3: CASSTRGSQGYEQYF. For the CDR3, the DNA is TGTGCCAGCTCGACCCGGGGATCACAGGGCTACGAGCAGTACTTC.